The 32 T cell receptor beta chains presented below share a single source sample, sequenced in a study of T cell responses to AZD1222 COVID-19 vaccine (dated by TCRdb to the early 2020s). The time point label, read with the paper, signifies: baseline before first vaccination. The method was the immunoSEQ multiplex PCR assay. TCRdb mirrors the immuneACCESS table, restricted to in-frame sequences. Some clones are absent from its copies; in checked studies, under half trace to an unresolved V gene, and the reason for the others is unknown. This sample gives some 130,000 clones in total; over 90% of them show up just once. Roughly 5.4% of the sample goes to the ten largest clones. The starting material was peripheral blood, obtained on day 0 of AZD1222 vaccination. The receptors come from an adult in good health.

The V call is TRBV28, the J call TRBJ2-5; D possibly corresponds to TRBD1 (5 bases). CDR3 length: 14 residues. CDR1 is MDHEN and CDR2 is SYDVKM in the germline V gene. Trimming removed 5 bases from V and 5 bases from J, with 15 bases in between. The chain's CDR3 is CASSPTREGETQYF. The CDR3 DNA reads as TGTGCCAGCAGTCCAACCAGGGAAGGTGAGACCCAGTACTTC.

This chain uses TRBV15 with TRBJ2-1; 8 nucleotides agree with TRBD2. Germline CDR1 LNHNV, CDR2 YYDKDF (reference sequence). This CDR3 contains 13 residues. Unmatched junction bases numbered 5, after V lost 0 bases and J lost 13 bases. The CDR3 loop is CATSRDLRGGQFF. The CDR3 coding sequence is TGTGCCACCAGCAGAGATCTTCGGGGGGGCCAGTTCTTC.

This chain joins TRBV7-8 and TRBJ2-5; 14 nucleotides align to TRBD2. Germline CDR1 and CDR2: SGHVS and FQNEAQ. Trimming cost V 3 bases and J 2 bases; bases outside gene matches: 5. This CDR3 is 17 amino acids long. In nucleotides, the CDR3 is TGTGCCAGCAGCTTTAGACTAGCGGGAGGGATACAAGAGACCCAGTACTTC. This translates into CASSFRLAGGIQETQYF.

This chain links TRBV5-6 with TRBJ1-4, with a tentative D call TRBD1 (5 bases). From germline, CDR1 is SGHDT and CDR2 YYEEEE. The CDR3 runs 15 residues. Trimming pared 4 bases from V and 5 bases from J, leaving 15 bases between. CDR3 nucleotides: TGTGCCAGCAGCGCTCTGGGACCGCAAAATGAAAAACTGTTTTTT. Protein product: CASSALGPQNEKLFF. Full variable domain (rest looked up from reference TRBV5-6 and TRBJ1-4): DAGVTQSPTHLIKTRGQQVTLRCSPKSGHDTVSWYQQALGQGPQFIFQYYEEEERQRGNFPDRFSGHQFPNYSSELNVNALLLGDSALYLCASSALGPQNEKLFFGSGTQLSVL.

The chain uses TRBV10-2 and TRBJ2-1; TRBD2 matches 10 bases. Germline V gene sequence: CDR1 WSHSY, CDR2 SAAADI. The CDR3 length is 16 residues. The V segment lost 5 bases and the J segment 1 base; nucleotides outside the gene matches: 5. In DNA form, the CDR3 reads TGCGCCAGCAGTTCTCAACTAGCGGGGTCCTACAATGAGCAGTTCTTC. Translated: CASSSQLAGSYNEQFF.

CDR3 coding DNA: TGCGCCAGCAGCTTGGGAGGGACAGGGATAAATCAGCCCCAGCATTTT. Encoded protein: CASSLGGTGINQPQHF. This rearrangement joins TRBV5-1 to TRBJ1-5; 9 nucleotides agree with TRBD1. The CDR3 has 16 residues. Germline V CDR1 and CDR2: SGHRS, YFSETQ. Trimming at V came to 0 bases and at J to 4 bases, leaving 5 bases not matched to a gene.

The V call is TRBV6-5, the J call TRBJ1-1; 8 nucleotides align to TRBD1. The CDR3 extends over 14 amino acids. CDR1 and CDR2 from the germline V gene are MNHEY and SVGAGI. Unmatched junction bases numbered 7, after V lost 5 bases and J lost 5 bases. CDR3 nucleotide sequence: TGTGCCAGCAGTCGGACAGGGAGGAGTACTGAAGCTTTCTTT. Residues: CASSRTGRSTEAFF.

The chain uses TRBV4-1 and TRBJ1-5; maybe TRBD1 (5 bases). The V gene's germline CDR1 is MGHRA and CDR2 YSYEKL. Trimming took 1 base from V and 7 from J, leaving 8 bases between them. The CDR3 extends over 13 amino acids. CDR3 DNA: TGCGCCAGCAGCCAAGGTCGGGGGCAGCCCCAGCATTTT. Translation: CASSQGRGQPQHF.

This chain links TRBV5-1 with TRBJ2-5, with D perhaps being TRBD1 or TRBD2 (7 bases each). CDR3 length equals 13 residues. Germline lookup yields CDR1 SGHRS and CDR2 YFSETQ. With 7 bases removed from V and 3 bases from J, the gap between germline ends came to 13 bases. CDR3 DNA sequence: TGCGCCAGCCGCCCAGGGGGGGAAGAGACCCAGTACTTC. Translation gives CASRPGGEETQYF.

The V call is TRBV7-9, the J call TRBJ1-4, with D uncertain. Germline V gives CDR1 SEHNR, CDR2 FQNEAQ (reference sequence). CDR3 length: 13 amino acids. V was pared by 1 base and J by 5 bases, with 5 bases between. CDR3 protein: CASSLGMNEKLFF. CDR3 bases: TGTGCCAGCAGCTTAGGGATGAATGAAAAACTGTTTTTT.

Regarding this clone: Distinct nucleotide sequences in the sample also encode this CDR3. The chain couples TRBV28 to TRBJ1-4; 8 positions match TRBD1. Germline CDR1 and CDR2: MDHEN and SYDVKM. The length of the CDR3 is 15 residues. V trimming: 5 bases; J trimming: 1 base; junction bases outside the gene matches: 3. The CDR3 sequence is CASSGDRGTNEKLFF. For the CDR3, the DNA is TGTGCCAGCAGTGGAGACAGGGGAACTAATGAAAAACTGTTTTTT.

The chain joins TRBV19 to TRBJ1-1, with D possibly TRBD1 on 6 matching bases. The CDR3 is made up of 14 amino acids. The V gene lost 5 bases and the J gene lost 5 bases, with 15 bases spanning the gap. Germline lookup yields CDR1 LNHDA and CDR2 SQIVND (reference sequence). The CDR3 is CASSAEGGGTEAFF. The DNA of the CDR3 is TGTGCCAGTAGTGCGGAGGGGGGTGGAACTGAAGCTTTCTTT.

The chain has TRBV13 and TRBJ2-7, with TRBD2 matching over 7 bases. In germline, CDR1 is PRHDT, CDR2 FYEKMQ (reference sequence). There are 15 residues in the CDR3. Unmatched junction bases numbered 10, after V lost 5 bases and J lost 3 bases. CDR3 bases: TGTGCCAGCAGCAGAAGCGGGAACTATCGCTACGAGCAGTACTTC. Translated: CASSRSGNYRYEQYF.

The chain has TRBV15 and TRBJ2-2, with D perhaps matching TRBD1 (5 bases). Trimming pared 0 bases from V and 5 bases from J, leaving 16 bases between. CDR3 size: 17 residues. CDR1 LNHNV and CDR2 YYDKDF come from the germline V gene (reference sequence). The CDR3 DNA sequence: TGTGCCACCAGCAGAGATCTGGGGCTTATCGGTACCGGGGAGCTGTTTTTT. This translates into CATSRDLGLIGTGELFF.

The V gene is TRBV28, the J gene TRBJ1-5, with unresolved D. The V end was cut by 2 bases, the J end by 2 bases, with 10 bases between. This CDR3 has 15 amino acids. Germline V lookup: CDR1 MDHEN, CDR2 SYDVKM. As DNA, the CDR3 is TGTGCCAGCAGTTTAGCCTTGGGTGGCAATCAGCCCCAGCATTTT. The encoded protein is CASSLALGGNQPQHF.

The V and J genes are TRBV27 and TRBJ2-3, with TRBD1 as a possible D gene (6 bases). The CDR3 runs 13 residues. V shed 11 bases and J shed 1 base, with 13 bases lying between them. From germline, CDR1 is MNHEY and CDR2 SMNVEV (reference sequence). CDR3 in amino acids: CAGGQSRTDTQYF. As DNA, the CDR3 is TGTGCCGGAGGACAGTCTCGCACAGATACGCAGTATTTT.

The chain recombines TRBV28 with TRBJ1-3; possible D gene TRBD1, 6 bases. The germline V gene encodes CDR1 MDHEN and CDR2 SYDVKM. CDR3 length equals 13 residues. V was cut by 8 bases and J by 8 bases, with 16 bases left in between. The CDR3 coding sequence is TGTGCCAGCCCCTCACAGGGCGGGGACACCATATATTTT. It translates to CASPSQGGDTIYF.

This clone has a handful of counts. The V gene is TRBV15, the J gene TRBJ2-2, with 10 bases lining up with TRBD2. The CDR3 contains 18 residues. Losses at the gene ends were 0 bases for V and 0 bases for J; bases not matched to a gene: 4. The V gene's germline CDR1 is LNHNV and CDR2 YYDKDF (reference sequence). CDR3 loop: CATSRESSGRPNTGELFF. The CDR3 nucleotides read TGTGCCACCAGCAGAGAGTCTAGCGGGAGACCGAACACCGGGGAGCTGTTTTTT.

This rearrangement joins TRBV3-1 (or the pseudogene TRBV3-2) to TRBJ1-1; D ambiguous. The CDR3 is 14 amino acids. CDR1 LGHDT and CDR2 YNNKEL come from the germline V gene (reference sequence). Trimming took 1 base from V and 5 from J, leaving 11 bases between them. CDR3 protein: CASSQGGAGTEAFF. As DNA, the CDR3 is TGTGCCAGCAGCCAAGGGGGAGCGGGGACTGAAGCTTTCTTT.

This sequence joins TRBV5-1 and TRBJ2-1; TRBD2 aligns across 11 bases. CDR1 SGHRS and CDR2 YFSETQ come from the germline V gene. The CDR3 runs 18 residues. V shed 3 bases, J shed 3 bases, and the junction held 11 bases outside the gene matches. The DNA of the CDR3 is TGCGCCAGCAGCTCAGAGGGACTAGCGGTTAGTATCTACAATGAGCAGTTCTTC. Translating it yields CASSSEGLAVSIYNEQFF. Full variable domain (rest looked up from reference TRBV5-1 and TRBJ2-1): KAGVTQTPRYLIKTRGQQVTLSCSPISGHRSVSWYQQTPGQGLQFLFEYFSETQRNKGNFPGRFSGRQFSNSRSEMNVSTLELGDSALYLCASSSEGLAVSIYNEQFFGPGTRLTVL.

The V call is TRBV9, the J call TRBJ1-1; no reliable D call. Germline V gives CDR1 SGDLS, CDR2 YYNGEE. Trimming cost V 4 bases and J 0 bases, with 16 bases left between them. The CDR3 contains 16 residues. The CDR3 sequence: CASSTFDKVMNTEAFF. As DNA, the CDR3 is TGTGCCAGCAGCACCTTTGATAAGGTAATGAACACTGAAGCTTTCTTT. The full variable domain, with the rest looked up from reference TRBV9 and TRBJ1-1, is DSGVTQTPKHLITATGQRVTLRCSPRSGDLSVYWYQQSLDQGLQFLIQYYNGEERAKGNILERFSAQQFPDLHSELNLSSLELGDSALYFCASSTFDKVMNTEAFFGQGTRLTVV.

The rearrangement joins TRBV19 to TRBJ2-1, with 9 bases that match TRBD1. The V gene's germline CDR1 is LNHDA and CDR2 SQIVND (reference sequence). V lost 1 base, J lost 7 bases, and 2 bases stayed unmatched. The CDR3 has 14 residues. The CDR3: CASSIAGTGNEQFF. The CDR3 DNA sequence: TGTGCCAGTAGTATAGCCGGGACAGGGAATGAGCAGTTCTTC.

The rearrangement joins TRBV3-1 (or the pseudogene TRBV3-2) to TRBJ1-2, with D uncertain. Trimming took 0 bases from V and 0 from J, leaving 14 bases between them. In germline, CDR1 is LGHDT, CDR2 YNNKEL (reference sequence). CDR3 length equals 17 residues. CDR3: CASSQDLSLRANYGYTF. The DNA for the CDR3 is TGTGCCAGCAGCCAAGATCTAAGTCTGAGAGCTAACTATGGCTACACCTTC.

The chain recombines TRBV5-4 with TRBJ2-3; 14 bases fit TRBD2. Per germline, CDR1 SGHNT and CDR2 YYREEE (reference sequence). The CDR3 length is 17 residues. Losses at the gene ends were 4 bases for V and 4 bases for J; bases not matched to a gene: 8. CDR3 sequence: CASSHQTSGGASDTQYF. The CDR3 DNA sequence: TGTGCCAGCAGCCACCAGACTAGCGGGGGGGCTTCAGATACGCAGTATTTT.

The CDR3 coding sequence is TGTGCCAGCAGTATCACCTCCTACGAGCAGTACTTC. The encoded protein is CASSITSYEQYF. V is TRBV28 and J is TRBJ2-7; D uncertain. The CDR3 consists of 12 residues. V was shortened by 5 bases and J by 0 bases, with 5 bases between the two germline ends. CDR1 MDHEN and CDR2 SYDVKM come from the germline V gene.

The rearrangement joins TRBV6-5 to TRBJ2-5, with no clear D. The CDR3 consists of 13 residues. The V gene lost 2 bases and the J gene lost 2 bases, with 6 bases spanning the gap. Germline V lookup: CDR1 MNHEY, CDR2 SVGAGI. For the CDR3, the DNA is TGTGCCAGCAGTTACGCAGAGCAAGAGACCCAGTACTTC. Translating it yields CASSYAEQETQYF.

The DNA of the CDR3 is TGTGCCAGCAGCCAAGATGTGTGGCGGGGCCGACGAAACACAGATACGCAGTATTTT. Protein: CASSQDVWRGRRNTDTQYF. This sequence joins TRBV14 and TRBJ2-3; D might be TRBD2 (6 bases). The length of the CDR3 is 19 residues. V was shortened by 0 bases and J by 2 bases, with 21 bases between the two germline ends. Germline V lookup: CDR1 SGHDN, CDR2 FVKESK.

DNA for the CDR3: TGCAGCGTTGTGTACTCCTACGAGCAGTACTTC. Translating gives CSVVYSYEQYF. The chain joins TRBV29-1 to TRBJ2-7; D is uncertain. Germline assignment: CDR1 SQVTM and CDR2 ANQGSEA. V shed 4 bases and J shed 0 bases, with 4 bases lying between them. The CDR3 runs 11 residues.

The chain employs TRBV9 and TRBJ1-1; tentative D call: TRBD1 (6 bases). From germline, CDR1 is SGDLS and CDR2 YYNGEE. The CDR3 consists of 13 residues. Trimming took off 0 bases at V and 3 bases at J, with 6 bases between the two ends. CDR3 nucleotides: TGTGCCAGCAGCGTAGACAGGGACACTGAAGCTTTCTTT. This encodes CASSVDRDTEAFF.

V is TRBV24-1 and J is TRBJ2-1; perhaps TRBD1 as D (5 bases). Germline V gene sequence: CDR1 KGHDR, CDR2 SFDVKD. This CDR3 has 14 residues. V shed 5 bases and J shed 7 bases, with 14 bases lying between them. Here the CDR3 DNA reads TGTGCCACCAGTGCAAATAGGGCAGGGAATGAGCAGTTCTTC. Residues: CATSANRAGNEQFF.

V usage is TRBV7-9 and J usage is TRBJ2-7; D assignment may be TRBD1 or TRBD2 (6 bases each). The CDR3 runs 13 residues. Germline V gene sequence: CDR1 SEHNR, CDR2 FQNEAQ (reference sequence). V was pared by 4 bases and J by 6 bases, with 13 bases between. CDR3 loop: CASSSTGAGEQYF. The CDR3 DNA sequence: TGTGCCAGCAGCTCGACAGGAGCGGGCGAGCAGTACTTC.

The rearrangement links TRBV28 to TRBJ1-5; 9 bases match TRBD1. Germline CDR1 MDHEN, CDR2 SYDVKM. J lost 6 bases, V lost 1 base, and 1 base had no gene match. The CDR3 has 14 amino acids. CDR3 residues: CASSLLDRGQPQHF. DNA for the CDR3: TGTGCCAGCAGTTTATTGGACAGGGGTCAGCCCCAGCATTTT.